Each of the 23 T cell receptor beta chains below was sequenced from the same sample in a study of PD-1 blockade in classical Hodgkin lymphoma. Profiling relied on immunoSEQ multiplex PCR, and the TCRdb table lists in-frame clones only, not all of them. The sample gives some 96,000 clones, approximately 88% of which show up once; 9.5% to 15% is in the top ten. Relapse was seen in all patients after autologous stem cell transplantation, and brentuximab vedotin exposure was variable. Sequencing used peripheral blood mononuclear cells (PBMCs), obtained at baseline. These receptors all stem from a human donor with classical Hodgkin lymphoma.

This clone has a single count. The chain links TRBV7-2 to TRBJ2-7; no firm D call. Germline V lookup: CDR1 SGHTA, CDR2 FQGNSA. The CDR3 contains 12 residues. V lost 5 bases, J lost 7 bases, and 12 bases lay in between. Written as DNA, the CDR3 is TGTGCCAGCAGCCTACCGTTTCAGGAGCAGTACTTC. It yields the protein CASSLPFQEQYF.

This clone showed up just once. This chain joins TRBV6-5 and TRBJ2-7; D gene uncertain. V lost 6 bases to trimming and J lost 4 bases, with 10 bases between them. This CDR3 region has 12 residues. The germline gives CDR1 MNHEY, CDR2 SVGAGI. Here the CDR3 reads CASRRGSYEQYF. The CDR3 bases are TGTGCCAGCAGGAGAGGTTCGTACGAGCAGTACTTC.

The chain employs TRBV6-6 and TRBJ2-7; D ambiguous. From germline, CDR1 is MNHNY and CDR2 SVGAGI (reference sequence). V was cut by 4 bases and J by 3 bases, with 4 bases left in between. CDR3 length equals 11 residues. The CDR3 loop reads CASSSLYEQYF. CDR3 nucleotides: TGTGCCAGCAGTTCTCTCTACGAGCAGTACTTC.

The chain employs TRBV9 and TRBJ2-5, with TRBD1 identical over 10 bases. The V gene's germline CDR1 is SGDLS and CDR2 YYNGEE. J lost 12 bases, V lost 3 bases, and 14 bases had no gene match. The CDR3 contains 15 residues. CDR3 bases: TGTGCCAGCAGCGCCGGGGGACAGGGGTTTAGTAGGAAGTACTTC. Translation: CASSAGGQGFSRKYF.

This rearrangement joins TRBV19 to TRBJ1-1, with D possibly being TRBD1 (5 bases). Germline V CDR1 and CDR2: LNHDA, SQIVND (reference sequence). The CDR3 has 14 amino acids. V was cut by 6 bases and J by 3 bases, with 14 bases left in between. This CDR3 reads CASRDGGAYTEAFF. The CDR3 DNA sequence: TGTGCCAGTAGGGACGGCGGGGCCTACACTGAAGCTTTCTTT.

The chain uses TRBV10-3 and TRBJ1-1, with D tentatively TRBD1 (5 bases). V shed 1 base and J shed 4 bases, with 7 bases lying between them. Germline V CDR1 and CDR2: ENHRY, SYGVKD. The CDR3 is 13 amino acids. CDR3 sequence reads: CAISEWGTTEAFF. As DNA, the CDR3 is TGTGCCATCAGTGAGTGGGGCACCACTGAAGCTTTCTTT.

The chain's CDR3 is CASSKPKLAGSYEQYF. The CDR3 region has the DNA TGTGCCAGTAGTAAGCCTAAACTAGCGGGCTCCTACGAGCAGTACTTC. The V call is TRBV19, the J call TRBJ2-7; 9 bases align to TRBD2. The CDR3 is 16 residues long. The V gene end was trimmed by 4 bases and the J gene end by 0 bases; junction bases not matched to a gene: 7. CDR1 and CDR2 from the germline V gene are LNHDA and SQIVND (reference sequence).

The J gene is TRBJ2-7, the V gene TRBV6-5, with TRBD1 matching 9 bases. V dropped 6 bases and J dropped 4; count of bases not matched to a gene: 7. Looked up from germline, CDR1 is MNHEY and CDR2 is SVGAGI. The CDR3 runs to 14 residues. The CDR3 DNA reads TGTGCCAGCAGACGGGACAGGGCAGTTTACGAGCAGTACTTC. This sequence encodes CASRRDRAVYEQYF.

The chain links TRBV18 to TRBJ2-7; possibly TRBD1 for D (6 bases). The germline V gene encodes CDR1 KGHSH and CDR2 LQKENI. The CDR3 extends over 14 amino acids. V was clipped by 5 bases and J by 5 bases, with 16 bases between them. CDR3 sequence: CASSSMTGFHEQYF. The DNA for the CDR3 is TGTGCCAGCTCATCTATGACAGGTTTCCACGAGCAGTACTTC.

This clone was seen a few times. J is TRBJ2-7 and V is TRBV5-4, with 9 nucleotides matching TRBD2. V gave up 7 bases and J gave up 2 bases; unmatched junction bases: 13. The germline CDR1 and CDR2 sequences are SGHNT and YYREEE (reference sequence). The CDR3 length is 16 residues. CDR3 residues: CASESGPSGDPYEQYF. Written as DNA, the CDR3 is TGTGCCAGCGAATCAGGACCTAGCGGGGATCCCTACGAGCAGTACTTC.

The chain combines TRBV19 with TRBJ1-1, with D unresolved. V lost 6 bases and J lost 1, with 15 bases in between. The CDR3 contains 15 residues. CDR1 is LNHDA, CDR2 SQIVND, per germline (reference sequence). The CDR3 region is CASRLMDAQNTEAFF. The CDR3 nucleotides are TGTGCCAGTAGGCTAATGGACGCCCAGAACACTGAAGCTTTCTTT.

This clone occurred once. CDR3 nucleotides: TGTGCCAGCAGCCGGGGGCAGAACACCGGGGAGCTGTTTTTT. It yields the protein CASSRGQNTGELFF. The chain couples TRBV5-6 to TRBJ2-2; D may correspond to TRBD1 or TRBD2 (6 bases each). Germline V CDR1 and CDR2: SGHDT, YYEEEE. This CDR3 is 14 amino acids long. Deletions cut 4 bases from V and 1 base from J, with 8 bases between.

This chain links TRBV9 with TRBJ2-7; D possibly corresponds to TRBD2 (6 bases). Germline V gene sequence: CDR1 SGDLS, CDR2 YYNGEE. The V gene lost 0 bases and the J gene lost 2 bases, with 12 bases spanning the gap. The CDR3 covers 15 residues. CDR3 region: CASSVGGTHTYEQYF. The CDR3 bases are TGTGCCAGCAGCGTAGGCGGGACTCACACCTACGAGCAGTACTTC.

The chain is built from TRBV9 and TRBJ2-2, with D possibly matching TRBD1 (5 bases). This CDR3 comprises 14 residues. Trimming shortened V by 0 bases and J by 4 bases, and 7 bases separated the two germline ends. Germline V gives CDR1 SGDLS, CDR2 YYNGEE. The CDR3 DNA reads as TGTGCCAGCAGCGTAGAGGGGCGCACCGGGGAGCTGTTTTTT. Its protein is CASSVEGRTGELFF.

The chain has TRBV10-1 and TRBJ2-5, with 7 positions matching TRBD2. CDR1 and CDR2 (germline): WNHNN, SYGVQD (reference sequence). V shed 3 bases, J shed 5 bases, and the junction held 18 bases outside the gene matches. CDR3 length equals 18 residues. CDR3 sequence (DNA): TGCGCCAGCAGTGATGGACTCGGGCCTAGCGGATCAGGGGAGACCCAGTACTTC. It codes for CASSDGLGPSGSGETQYF.

There are a few counts of this clone. The V gene is TRBV19, the J gene TRBJ2-5, with 10 bases lining up with TRBD1. J was trimmed by 9 bases and V by 3 bases; bases with no gene match: 10. The germline V gene encodes CDR1 LNHDA and CDR2 SQIVND (reference sequence). This CDR3 contains 15 residues. The CDR3 DNA sequence: TGTGCCAGTAGTATGGGTGGACAGGGGGTCGGGGCCCAGTACTTC. Encoded protein: CASSMGGQGVGAQYF.

This sequence joins TRBV12-5 and TRBJ1-1; 9 positions agree with TRBD1. CDR3 length: 19 residues. Germline CDR1 LGHNT, CDR2 FRNRAP. The trim removed 0 bases at V and 0 bases at J, leaving 11 bases unmatched. The CDR3 nucleotides read TGTGCTAGTGGTTTGGTAAGGGGGACAGGGTCCCTCATGAACACTGAAGCTTTCTTT. Translated, it gives CASGLVRGTGSLMNTEAFF.

A single count supports this clone. This chain uses TRBV5-6 with TRBJ2-3, with D unresolved. The CDR3 runs 16 residues. In germline, CDR1 is SGHDT, CDR2 YYEEEE. Trimming took off 1 base at V and 1 base at J, with 13 bases between the two ends. In DNA form, the CDR3 reads TGTGCCAGCAGCTTGTTCGAGCCTTCCCGCACAGATACGCAGTATTTT. Protein product: CASSLFEPSRTDTQYF.

The chain joins TRBV6-1 to TRBJ1-3; D remains ambiguous. CDR1 is MNHNS, CDR2 SASEGT, per germline. The CDR3 has 15 residues. Deletions cut 4 bases from V and 4 bases from J, with 14 bases between. In DNA form, the CDR3 reads TGTGCCAGCAGTGGTCGAGAAGGGTACGGAAACACCATATATTTT. It codes for CASSGREGYGNTIYF.

The chain joins TRBV11-2 to TRBJ2-2; 7 nucleotides agree with TRBD2. The trim removed 4 bases at V and 6 bases at J, leaving 2 bases unmatched. The length of the CDR3 is 13 residues. Germline V gives CDR1 SGHAT, CDR2 FQNNGV. In nucleotides, the CDR3 is TGTGCCAGCAGCTACGCGGGAGCCGGGGAGCTGTTTTTT. It specifies CASSYAGAGELFF.

This rearrangement joins TRBV7-9 to TRBJ1-5; D uncertain. V gave up 2 bases and J gave up 4 bases, with 6 bases separating them. The CDR3 is made up of 13 amino acids. CDR1 is SEHNR, CDR2 FQNEAQ, per germline (reference sequence). CDR3 in DNA: TGTGCCAGCAGCTTATCCCCAAATCAGCCCCAGCATTTT. Translation: CASSLSPNQPQHF.

This clone occurred once. The J gene is TRBJ2-3, the V gene TRBV6-1; 12 bases are shared with TRBD1. Germline assignment: CDR1 MNHNS and CDR2 SASEGT. V was pared by 4 bases and J by 3 bases, with 14 bases of the junction left unmatched. The CDR3 consists of 19 residues. DNA of the CDR3: TGTGCCAGCAGTGGACCCTCCCGGGACAGGGGGCGCCCAACAGATACGCAGTATTTT. Protein sequence: CASSGPSRDRGRPTDTQYF.

The rearrangement links TRBV5-6 to TRBJ2-3, with unresolved D. Between the trimmed V and J ends, which lost 0 bases and 5 bases, there was a span of 10 bases. Per germline, CDR1 SGHDT and CDR2 YYEEEE. This CDR3 comprises 14 residues. The CDR3 nucleotides are TGTGCCAGCAGCTTGGGCCGTTCGGTAGATACGCAGTATTTT. Amino acids: CASSLGRSVDTQYF.